This TCR beta chain was sequenced during a study of T cells in localized non-small cell lung cancer. General study results and limits: Sequencing was limited to one tumor region, leaving the possibility of heterogeneity open. In uninvolved adjacent lung, T cell clonality reached its highest value, exceeding tumor. Elevated blood T cell density was associated with longer overall survival. A median 57 of the top 100 tumor clones appeared in adjacent lung.

V was shortened by 1 base and J by 10 bases, with 13 bases between the two germline ends. The CDR3 covers 13 residues. Looked up from germline, CDR1 is SGHVS and CDR2 is FNYEAQ. TCRdb's table, derived via immunoSEQ multiplex PCR, lists solely in-frame clones and lacks some. The table includes around 36,000 clones, around 81% detected once. Worth noting for this clone: What it binds is unknown.

Sequences were derived from peripheral blood mononuclear cells, sampled before any cancer treatment. This chain links TRBV7-6 with TRBJ2-5; D gene uncertain. The sequence was collected from a male donor at least 60 years old with stage II lung adenocarcinoma. The CDR3 region has the DNA TGTGCCAGCAGCTTAGGGGCCCTTAATGACCAGTACTTC. Amino acid sequence: CASSLGALNDQYF. Full variable domain (remainder filled in from reference TRBV7-6 and TRBJ2-5): GAGVSQSPRYKVTKRGQDVALRCDPISGHVSLYWYRQALGQGPEFLTYFNYEAQQDKSGLPNDRFSAERPEGSISTLTIQRTEQRDSAMYRCASSLGALNDQYFGPGTRLLVL.